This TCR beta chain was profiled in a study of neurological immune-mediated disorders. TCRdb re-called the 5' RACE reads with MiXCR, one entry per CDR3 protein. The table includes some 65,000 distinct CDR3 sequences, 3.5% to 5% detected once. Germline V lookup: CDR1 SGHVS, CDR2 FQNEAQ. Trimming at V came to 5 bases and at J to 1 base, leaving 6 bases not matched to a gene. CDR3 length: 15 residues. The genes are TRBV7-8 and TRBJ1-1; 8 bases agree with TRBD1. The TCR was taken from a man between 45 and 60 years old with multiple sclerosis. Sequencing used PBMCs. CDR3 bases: TGTGCCAGCAGCCTACGGACAGGGAAGAACACTGAAGCTTTCTTT. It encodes CASSLRTGKNTEAFF.